A selection of T cell receptor beta chains follows, all from one sample in a study of cytomegalovirus exposure and HLA in healthy donors. Assay used: immunoSEQ multiplex PCR; TCRdb lists only in-frame clones, some missing. This sample has 160,000 or so clones, with roughly 81% found just once. The sequencing input was PBMCs. These receptors all stem from a woman between 18 and 29 years old in good health and CMV-seronegative. CDR3s include the opening cysteine and the closing phenylalanine or tryptophan. Each record gives: J gene, clone size, V gene, D gene, CDR3 DNA, CDR3 protein. The D gene is left open where the match is weak. Expanded clones are given a class, and other clones once, few, many or no size at all.

J: TRBJ1-1
size: .
V: TRBV5-1
D: TRBD1
DNA: TGCGCCAGCAGCTCGACAGGGTTTCATGAAGCTTTCTTT
CDR3: CASSSTGFHEAFF

J: TRBJ2-1
size: .
V: TRBV5-1
D: TRBD2
DNA: TGCGCCAGCAGCCCCGGGACTAGCGGGATTGATGAGCAGTTCTTC
CDR3: CASSPGTSGIDEQFF

J: TRBJ1-1
size: once
V: TRBV10-3
D: TRBD1
DNA: TGTGCCATCAGTGAAGGGGACAGGGGCGCTGAAGCTTTCTTT
CDR3: CAISEGDRGAEAFF

J: TRBJ2-1
size: .
V: TRBV4-3
D: .
DNA: TGCGCCAGCAGCCAAGATTACGGGAATGAGCAGTTCTTC
CDR3: CASSQDYGNEQFF

J: TRBJ2-2
size: .
V: TRBV28
D: .
DNA: TGTGCCAGCATTCAACCGGGACAATTGGCGGTTGGCGGCGGGGAGCTGTTTTTT
CDR3: CASIQPGQLAVGGGELFF

J: TRBJ1-1
size: .
V: TRBV2
D: .
DNA: TGTGCCAGCAGTGACAGGGTGGGTAACACTGAAGCTTTCTTT
CDR3: CASSDRVGNTEAFF

J: TRBJ2-3
size: .
V: TRBV6-5
D: TRBD2
DNA: TGTGCCAGCAGACCACTAGCGGGAAAGACAGATACGCAGTATTTT
CDR3: CASRPLAGKTDTQYF

J: TRBJ1-4
size: .
V: TRBV10-1
D: TRBD1
DNA: TGCGCCAGCAGTGCGACAGGGAGAGTTAATGAAAAACTGTTTTTT
CDR3: CASSATGRVNEKLFF

J: TRBJ1-1
size: .
V: TRBV19
D: TRBD1
DNA: TGTGCCAGTAGTATCCGACAGGGGGTGCCTGAAGCTTTCTTT
CDR3: CASSIRQGVPEAFF

J: TRBJ2-5
size: .
V: TRBV5-1
D: TRBD1
DNA: TGCGCCAGCAGCTCAGGGACAGGGCAAGAGACCCAGTACTTC
CDR3: CASSSGTGQETQYF

J: TRBJ2-1
size: once
V: TRBV19
D: .
DNA: TGTGCCAGTAGTAGCGGGGGCGGAATCTACAATGAGCAGTTCTTC
CDR3: CASSSGGGIYNEQFF